A single sample gave rise to the 23 T cell receptor beta chains below, sequenced in a study of T cells in Graves' hyperthyroidism and ophthalmopathy (dated by TCRdb to about 2019). The library was prepared using multiplex PCR. Instrument used: Illumina HiSeq 2000. TCR beta CDR3 regions were amplified from RNA transcripts. A first-round RT-PCR of the TCR CDR3 used the HTBI primer set with the Qiagen OneStep RT-PCR kit. TCRdb ran its own pipeline on the public reads, namely fastp trimming at Q25 and MiXCR clone calling, and kept in-frame beta chains. Rows matching on CDR3 protein sequence are summarized as one entry with the most common DNA and genes. The sample includes 800,000 or so distinct CDR3 sequences, with 38% observed a single time. The ten biggest clones cover 8.9% of the sample. The sequencing input was blood. The origin of the receptors is a man between 18 and 35 years old with Graves' hyperthyroidism.

This clonotype was seen only a few times. The J gene is TRBJ2-5, the V gene TRBV5-8, with 7 bases matching TRBD2. This CDR3 is 15 amino acids long. Germline trimming cut 1 base from V and 5 bases from J; bases unmatched to any gene: 8. Germline CDR1 is SGHTS and CDR2 is YDEGEE. In DNA form, the CDR3 reads TGTGCCAGCAGCTTGACGGGGGGAAAAGGGGAGACCCAGTACTTC. Encoded protein: CASSLTGGKGETQYF.

This clonotype was detected many times. The CDR3 sequence is CATSRDSFYGYTF. The DNA of the CDR3 is TGTGCCACCAGCAGGGATTCTTTCTATGGCTACACCTTC. This rearrangement joins TRBV15 to TRBJ1-2, with D unclear. Per germline, CDR1 LNHNV and CDR2 YYDKDF (reference sequence). The CDR3 consists of 13 residues. V lost 3 bases to trimming and J lost 4 bases, with 9 bases between them. Full variable domain (missing parts from reference TRBV15 and TRBJ1-2): DAMVIQNPRYQVTQFGKPVTLSCSQTLNHNVMYWYQQKSSQAPKLLFHYYDKDFNNEADTPDNFQSRRPNTSFCFLDIRSPGLGDTAMYLCATSRDSFYGYTFGSGTRLTVV.

To note about this clonotype: A much bigger clone sits one base away, suggesting this may be a read error. CDR3 nucleotides: TGTGCCAGCAGCGCGGGACTAGCGGGGGTCACCGGGGAGCTGTTTTTT. Its protein product is CASSAGLAGVTGELFF. This sequence joins TRBV7-9 and TRBJ2-2; TRBD2 matches at 14 bases. Looked up from germline, CDR1 is SEHNR and CDR2 is FQNEAQ (reference sequence). This CDR3 region has 16 residues. J was trimmed by 4 bases and V by 5 bases; bases with no gene match: 3.

As for this clonotype: This may be a read error: a much more frequent sequence differs by one nucleotide. The genes are TRBV10-1 and TRBJ2-7, with D perhaps matching TRBD1 or TRBD2 (5 bases each). The CDR3 runs 13 residues. The germline V gene has CDR1 WNHNN and CDR2 SYGVQD (reference sequence). V shed 6 bases and J shed 9 bases, with 18 bases lying between them. DNA for the CDR3: TGCGCCAGCAGCTATATAGGGACGGGCGGGCAGTACTTC. Encoded protein: CASSYIGTGGQYF.

The chain recombines TRBV7-9 with TRBJ2-7; no clear D. CDR1 SEHNR and CDR2 FQNEAQ come from the germline V gene (reference sequence). The V end was cut by 4 bases, the J end by 3 bases, with 13 bases between. The CDR3 length is 14 residues. Here the CDR3 reads CASSSLGSGYEQYF. DNA for the CDR3: TGTGCCAGCAGCTCCCTTGGGTCGGGCTACGAGCAGTACTTC.

This clonotype was counted many times. V gene TRBV7-2 combines with J gene TRBJ1-2; TRBD1 matches 9 bases. The CDR3 is made up of 13 amino acids. Germline-derived CDR1 and CDR2 are SGHTA and FQGNSA. J lost 14 bases, V lost 7 bases, and 14 bases had no gene match. This chain's CDR3 is CASINPGTGSGTF. The CDR3, as DNA: TGTGCCAGCATCAACCCCGGGACAGGGTCGGGGACCTTC.

This clonotype was seen many times. V usage is TRBV29-1 and J usage is TRBJ1-1, with 9 bases lining up with TRBD1. The CDR3 covers 14 residues. Trimming removed 4 bases from V and 3 bases from J; junction bases left unmatched: 6. Looked up from germline, CDR1 is SQVTM and CDR2 is ANQGSEA. In nucleotides, the CDR3 is TGCAGCGTTGGGCCGGGACAGGGTCACACTGAAGCTTTCTTT. Its protein is CSVGPGQGHTEAFF.

The V and J genes are TRBV2 and TRBJ2-7, with D perhaps matching TRBD1 (8 bases). Per the germline V gene, CDR1 is SNHLY and CDR2 is FYNNEI. The ends were cut back, 8 bases at V and 4 bases at J, with 12 bases in the middle. The CDR3 has 12 residues. DNA for the CDR3: TGTGCCAGCGGGGGGGACAGGTACGAGCAGTACTTC. Protein sequence: CASGGDRYEQYF. The full variable domain, completed using reference TRBV2 and TRBJ2-7, is EPEVTQTPSHQVTQMGQEVILRCVPISNHLYFYWYRQILGQKVEFLVSFYNNEISEKSEIFDDQFSVERPDGSNFTLKIRSTKLEDSAMYFCASGGDRYEQYFGPGTRLTVT.

This clonotype was recorded many times. V and J are TRBV20-1 and TRBJ2-5; 10 nucleotides align to TRBD2. CDR3 length: 13 amino acids. Per the germline V gene, CDR1 is DFQATT and CDR2 is SNEGSKA (reference sequence). This chain's CDR3 is CSVSGGNQETQYF. The CDR3 bases are TGCAGCGTTAGCGGGGGGAACCAAGAGACCCAGTACTTC.

This clonotype was counted many times. The chain joins TRBV24-1 to TRBJ2-2; D possibly uses TRBD1 or TRBD2 (6 bases each). Trimming pared 5 bases from V and 6 bases from J, leaving 18 bases between. The CDR3 totals 16 residues. The germline V gene encodes CDR1 KGHDR and CDR2 SFDVKD. CDR3 sequence reads: CATSAEGGAWSGELFF. CDR3 coding DNA: TGTGCCACCAGTGCCGAGGGGGGAGCGTGGTCCGGGGAGCTGTTTTTT.

This clonotype was seen many times. The chain uses TRBV7-8 and TRBJ2-5; D may be TRBD1 or TRBD2 (6 bases each). Trimming took off 4 bases at V and 4 bases at J, with 16 bases between the two ends. Germline V CDR1 and CDR2: SGHVS, FQNEAQ. The length of the CDR3 is 15 residues. The CDR3 sequence: CASSSSEGGGETQYF. In DNA, the CDR3 is TGTGCCAGCAGCTCCTCAGAGGGGGGAGGAGAGACCCAGTACTTC.

The chain uses TRBV10-3 and TRBJ1-2; D remains unclear. Germline CDR1 ENHRY, CDR2 SYGVKD. The CDR3 has 13 amino acids. V lost 0 bases and J lost 8, with 10 bases in between. DNA of the CDR3: TGTGCCATCAGTGAGTCGAGTTCGCGGGGCTACACCTTC. Its translation is CAISESSSRGYTF.

As concerns this clonotype: It may be a read error: a sequence one base away is much more abundant. CDR3: CASSLDGIGRGKTIYF. The CDR3 DNA is TGTGCCAGCAGCCTAGACGGTATAGGGAGAGGAAAAACCATATATTTT. This rearrangement joins TRBV7-2 to TRBJ1-3; D call uncertain. CDR3 size: 16 residues. The germline CDR1 and CDR2 sequences are SGHTA and FQGNSA. Full variable domain (outside the CDR3, taken from reference TRBV7-2 and TRBJ1-3): GAGVSQSPSNKVTEKGKDVELRCDPISGHTALYWYRQSLGQGLEFLIYFQGNSAPDKSGLPSDRFSAERTGGSVSTLTIQRTQQEDSAVYLCASSLDGIGRGKTIYFGEGSWLTVV.

The rearrangement joins TRBV29-1 to TRBJ2-2; a weak D match, TRBD2 (6 bases). The CDR3 contains 11 residues. Trimming shortened V by 4 bases and J by 7 bases, and 7 bases separated the two germline ends. Germline V gene sequence: CDR1 SQVTM, CDR2 ANQGSEA. This CDR3 is CSVGGDGELFF. The CDR3 DNA reads TGCAGCGTTGGGGGGGACGGGGAGCTGTTTTTT.

This chain joins TRBV5-1 and TRBJ1-1, with D possibly matching TRBD1 (5 bases). Trimming cost V 0 bases and J 6 bases, with 9 bases left between them. The CDR3 consists of 13 residues. Germline assignment: CDR1 SGHRS and CDR2 YFSETQ. CDR3 region: CASSLVGTPEAFF. In DNA form, the CDR3 reads TGCGCCAGCAGCTTGGTTGGGACCCCTGAAGCTTTCTTT. The full variable domain, its missing parts supplied by reference TRBV5-1 and TRBJ1-1, is KAGVTQTPRYLIKTRGQQVTLSCSPISGHRSVSWYQQTPGQGLQFLFEYFSETQRNKGNFPGRFSGRQFSNSRSEMNVSTLELGDSALYLCASSLVGTPEAFFGQGTRLTVV.

In its sample, this clonotype was seen many times. This chain uses TRBV7-9 with TRBJ1-2; D gene uncertain. CDR1 SEHNR and CDR2 FQNEAQ come from the germline V gene (reference sequence). This CDR3 has 14 amino acids. V dropped 5 bases and J dropped 3 bases, with 13 bases sitting between them. The CDR3: CASSPSGQYYGYTF. In DNA, the CDR3 is TGTGCCAGCAGCCCTAGTGGGCAGTACTATGGCTACACCTTC.

The rearrangement joins TRBV24-1 to TRBJ2-7, with D unresolved. Deletions cut 11 bases from V and 3 bases from J, with 13 bases between. CDR1 is KGHDR and CDR2 is SFDVKD in the germline V gene. The CDR3 extends over 12 amino acids. CDR3 sequence: CASKASLYEQYF. CDR3 DNA sequence: TGTGCCAGCAAGGCGTCCCTCTACGAGCAGTACTTC.

Ten or more counts support this clonotype. V and J are TRBV9 and TRBJ1-2; TRBD1 matches at 7 bases. CDR1 and CDR2 from the germline V gene are SGDLS and YYNGEE. The CDR3 is made up of 14 amino acids. V lost 6 bases and J lost 6; bases outside the gene matches: 11. CDR3 coding DNA: TGTGCCAGCACCCCGACAGGGCTAATCGATGGCTACACCTTC. Encoded protein: CASTPTGLIDGYTF.

There are many counts of this clonotype. The chain joins TRBV5-5 to TRBJ1-3; unclear D gene. CDR3 length: 13 residues. Deletions cut 3 bases from V and 2 bases from J, with 6 bases between. From germline, CDR1 is SGHKS and CDR2 YYEKEE (reference sequence). CDR3 protein: CASSSPPGNTIYF. The CDR3 region has the DNA TGTGCCAGCAGCTCCCCACCTGGAAACACCATATATTTT.

CDR3 protein: CASSSEQLSNQPQHF. DNA of the CDR3: TGTGCCAGCAGTTCCGAACAGCTTAGCAATCAGCCCCAGCATTTT. V usage is TRBV6-5 and J usage is TRBJ1-5; D gene unclear. Germline loops: CDR1 MNHEY, CDR2 SVGAGI. V was shortened by 4 bases and J by 0 bases, with 10 bases between the two germline ends. This CDR3 spans 15 amino acids.

The chain has TRBV5-4 and TRBJ1-4, with unresolved D. Germline assignment: CDR1 SGHNT and CDR2 YYREEE (reference sequence). The CDR3 runs to 14 residues. V shed 4 bases and J shed 3 bases, with 10 bases lying between them. CDR3 nucleotide sequence: TGTGCCAGCAGCCCCCGCGGTTCTAATGAAAAACTGTTTTTT. This codes for CASSPRGSNEKLFF.

There are a few counts of this clonotype. The gene calls are TRBV4-1 and TRBJ2-7; 7 nucleotides match TRBD2. With V trimmed by 0 bases and J by 1 base, 6 bases remained unmatched. The CDR3 runs 16 residues. The germline V gene has CDR1 MGHRA and CDR2 YSYEKL. The CDR3 here is CASSQDAAGESYEQYF. The DNA for the CDR3 is TGCGCCAGCAGCCAAGATGCGGCGGGGGAGTCCTACGAGCAGTACTTC.

This clonotype turned up a few times. This rearrangement joins TRBV5-1 to TRBJ1-1; the D is unclear. The CDR3 covers 14 residues. Germline values: CDR1 SGHRS, CDR2 YFSETQ. With 4 bases removed from V and 3 bases from J, the gap between germline ends came to 13 bases. CDR3 DNA sequence: TGCGCCAGCAGCCTAGAGAATGCGGACACTGAAGCTTTCTTT. Residues: CASSLENADTEAFF.